Sequencing of this TCR beta chain was carried out in a study of CD8 T cells in Susac syndrome. The trim removed 6 bases at V and 5 bases at J, leaving 6 bases unmatched. The CDR3 has 14 amino acids. With random hexamers, roughly 0.5 to 1 ug RNA was reverse transcribed. TCRdb itself ran the immunoSEQ multiplex PCR reads through MiXCR, one entry per CDR3 protein. The sample has over 80,000 distinct CDR3 sequences; approximately 93% are singletons. This chain uses TRBV12-3 or TRBV12-4 with TRBJ2-1, with 8 bases lining up with TRBD2. This receptor was taken from a human donor with Susac syndrome. Material for sequencing was CD8+ T cells from PBMCs. The CDR3 loop is CASRPGGYNNEQFF. The DNA of the CDR3 is TGTGCCAGCAGACCGGGAGGGTATAACAATGAGCAGTTCTTC.